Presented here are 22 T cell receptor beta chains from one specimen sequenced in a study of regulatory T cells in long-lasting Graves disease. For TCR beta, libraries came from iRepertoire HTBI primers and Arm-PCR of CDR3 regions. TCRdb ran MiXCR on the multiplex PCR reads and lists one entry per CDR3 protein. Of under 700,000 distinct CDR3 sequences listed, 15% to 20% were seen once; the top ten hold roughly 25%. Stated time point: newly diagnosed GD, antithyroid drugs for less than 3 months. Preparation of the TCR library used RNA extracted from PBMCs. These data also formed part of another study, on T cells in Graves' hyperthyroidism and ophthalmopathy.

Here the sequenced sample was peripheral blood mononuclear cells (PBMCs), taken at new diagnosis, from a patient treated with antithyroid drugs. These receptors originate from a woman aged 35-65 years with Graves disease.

CDR3 sequence: CASSPDRGVSETQYF. CDR3 nucleotide sequence: TGTGCCAGCTCACCGGACAGGGGGGTTTCGGAGACCCAGTACTTC. The chain couples TRBV18 to TRBJ2-5; TRBD1 matches at 10 bases. CDR1 and CDR2 from the germline V gene are KGHSH and LQKENI. V was pared by 3 bases and J by 5 bases, with 6 bases of the junction left unmatched. The CDR3 length is 15 residues.

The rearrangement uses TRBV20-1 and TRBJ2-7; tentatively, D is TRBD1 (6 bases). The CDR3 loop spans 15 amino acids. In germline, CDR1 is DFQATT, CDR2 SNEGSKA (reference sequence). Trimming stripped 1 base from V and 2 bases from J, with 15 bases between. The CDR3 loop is CSARAPTGITYEQYF. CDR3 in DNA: TGCAGTGCTAGAGCCCCGACAGGAATCACCTACGAGCAGTACTTC.

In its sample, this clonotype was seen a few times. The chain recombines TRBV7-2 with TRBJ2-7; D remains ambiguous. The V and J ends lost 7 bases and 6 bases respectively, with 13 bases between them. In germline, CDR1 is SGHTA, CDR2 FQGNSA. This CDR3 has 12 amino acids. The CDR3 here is CASKSALIEQYF. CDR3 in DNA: TGTGCCAGCAAATCTGCCCTGATCGAGCAGTACTTC.

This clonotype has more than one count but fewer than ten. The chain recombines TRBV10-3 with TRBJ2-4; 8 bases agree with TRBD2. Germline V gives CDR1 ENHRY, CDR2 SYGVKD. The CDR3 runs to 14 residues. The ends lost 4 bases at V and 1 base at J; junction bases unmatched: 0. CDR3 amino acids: CAISGGGAKNIQYF. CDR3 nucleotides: TGTGCCATCAGTGGCGGGGGGGCCAAAAACATTCAGTACTTC.

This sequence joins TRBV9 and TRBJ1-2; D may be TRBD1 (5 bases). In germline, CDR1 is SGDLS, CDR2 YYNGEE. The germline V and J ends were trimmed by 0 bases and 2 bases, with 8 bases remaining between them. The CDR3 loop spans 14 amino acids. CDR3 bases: TGTGCCAGCAGCGTAGAGGCAGGGAACTATGGCTACACCTTC. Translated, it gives CASSVEAGNYGYTF.

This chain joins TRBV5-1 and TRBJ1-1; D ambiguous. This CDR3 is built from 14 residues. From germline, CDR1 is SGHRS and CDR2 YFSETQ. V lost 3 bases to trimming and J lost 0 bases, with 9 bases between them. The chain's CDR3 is CASSSTGMNTEAFF. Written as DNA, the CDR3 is TGCGCCAGCAGCTCCACGGGCATGAACACTGAAGCTTTCTTT.

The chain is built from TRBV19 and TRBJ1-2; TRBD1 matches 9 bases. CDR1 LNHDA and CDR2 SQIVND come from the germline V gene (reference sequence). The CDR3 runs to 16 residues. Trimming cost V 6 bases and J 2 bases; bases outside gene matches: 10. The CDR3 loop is CASREQGAPGNYGYTF. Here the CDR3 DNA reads TGTGCCAGTAGAGAACAGGGGGCGCCGGGAAACTATGGCTACACCTTC. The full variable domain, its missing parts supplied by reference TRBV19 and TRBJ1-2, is DGGITQSPKYLFRKEGQNVTLSCEQNLNHDAMYWYRQDPGQGLRLIYYSQIVNDFQKGDIAEGYSVSREKKESFPLTVTSAQKNPTAFYLCASREQGAPGNYGYTFGSGTRLTVV.

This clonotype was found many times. The CDR3 sequence is CASSLPQGFGYTF. The CDR3 nucleotides read TGTGCCAGCAGTTTACCCCAGGGATTTGGCTACACCTTC. The J gene is TRBJ1-2, the V gene TRBV28; TRBD1 is a possible D gene (5 bases). V lost 2 bases and J 7 bases, leaving 11 bases between the germline ends. The CDR3 spans 13 residues. Germline assignment: CDR1 MDHEN and CDR2 SYDVKM.

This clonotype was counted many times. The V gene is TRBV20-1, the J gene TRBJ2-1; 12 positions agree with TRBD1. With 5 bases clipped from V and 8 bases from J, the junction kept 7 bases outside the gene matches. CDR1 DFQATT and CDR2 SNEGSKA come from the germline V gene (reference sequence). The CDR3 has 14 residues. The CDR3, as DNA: TGCAGTGCTTCCCGGGACAGGGGGCGGGATGAGCAGTTCTTC. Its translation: CSASRDRGRDEQFF.

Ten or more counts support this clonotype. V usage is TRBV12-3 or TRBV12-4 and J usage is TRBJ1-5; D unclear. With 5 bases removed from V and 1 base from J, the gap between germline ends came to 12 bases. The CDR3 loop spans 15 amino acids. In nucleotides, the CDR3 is TGTGCCAGCAGTAACCGAAGGGTGAGCAATCAGCCCCAGCATTTT. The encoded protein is CASSNRRVSNQPQHF.

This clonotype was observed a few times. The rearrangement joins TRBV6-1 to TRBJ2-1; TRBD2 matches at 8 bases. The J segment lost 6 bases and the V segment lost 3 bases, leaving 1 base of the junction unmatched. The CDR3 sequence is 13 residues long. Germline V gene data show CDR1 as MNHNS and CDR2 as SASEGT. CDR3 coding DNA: TGTGCCAGCAGTGACGGGGGGGCCAATGAGCAGTTCTTC. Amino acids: CASSDGGANEQFF.

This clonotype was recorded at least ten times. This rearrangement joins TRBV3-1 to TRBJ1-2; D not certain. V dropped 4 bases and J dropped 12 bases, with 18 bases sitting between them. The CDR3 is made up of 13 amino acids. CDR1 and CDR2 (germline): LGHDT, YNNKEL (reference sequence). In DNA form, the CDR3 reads TGTGCCAGCAGCCGCCTCGGGCGCAGGATCGACACCTTC. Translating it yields CASSRLGRRIDTF.

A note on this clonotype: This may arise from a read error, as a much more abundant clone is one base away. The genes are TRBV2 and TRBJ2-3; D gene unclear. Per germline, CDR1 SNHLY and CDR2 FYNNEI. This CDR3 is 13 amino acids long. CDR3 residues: CASSEATTDTRYF. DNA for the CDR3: TGTGCCAGCAGTGAAGCTACCACAGATACGCGGTATTTT.

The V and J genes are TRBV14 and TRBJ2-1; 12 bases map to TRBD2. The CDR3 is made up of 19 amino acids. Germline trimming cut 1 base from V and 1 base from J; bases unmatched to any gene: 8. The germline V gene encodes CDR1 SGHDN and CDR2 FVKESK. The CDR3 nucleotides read TGTGCCAGCAGCCAAGCCCTAGCGGGGGGGCCTTCTTCCTACAATGAGCAGTTCTTC. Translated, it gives CASSQALAGGPSSYNEQFF.

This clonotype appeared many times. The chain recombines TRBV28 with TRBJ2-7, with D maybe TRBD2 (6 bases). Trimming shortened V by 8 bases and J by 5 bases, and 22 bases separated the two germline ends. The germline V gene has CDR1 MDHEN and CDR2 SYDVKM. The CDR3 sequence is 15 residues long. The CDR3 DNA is TGTGCCAGCGCCAAAAGCGCGGGCAGGAGGGACGAGCAGTACTTC. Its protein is CASAKSAGRRDEQYF.

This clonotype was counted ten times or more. The CDR3 region has the DNA TGTGCCAGCAGCTTAAGCAGAATCGACGAGCAGTACTTC. Translation: CASSLSRIDEQYF. J is TRBJ2-7 and V is TRBV7-9; D remains unclear. CDR1 SEHNR and CDR2 FQNEAQ come from the germline V gene (reference sequence). The CDR3 has 13 amino acids. The V end was cut by 2 bases, the J end by 5 bases, with 10 bases between.

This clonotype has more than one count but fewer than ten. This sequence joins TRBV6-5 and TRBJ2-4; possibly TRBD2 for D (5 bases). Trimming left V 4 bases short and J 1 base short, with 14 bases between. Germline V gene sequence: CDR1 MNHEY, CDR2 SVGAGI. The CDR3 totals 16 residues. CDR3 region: CASSSPGSGAKNIQYF. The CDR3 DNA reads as TGTGCCAGCAGTTCCCCGGGCTCGGGGGCCAAAAACATTCAGTACTTC.

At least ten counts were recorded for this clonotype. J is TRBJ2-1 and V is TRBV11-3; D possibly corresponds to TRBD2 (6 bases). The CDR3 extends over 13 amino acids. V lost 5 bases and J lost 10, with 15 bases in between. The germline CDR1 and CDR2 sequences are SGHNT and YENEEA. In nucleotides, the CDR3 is TGTGCCAGCAGCCGACTCCCTAGCGAAGAGCAGTTCTTC. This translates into CASSRLPSEEQFF.

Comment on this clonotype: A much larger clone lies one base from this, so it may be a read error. CDR3 in DNA: TGTGCCAGCAGTGAACTGGGACAACGCTACGAGCAGTACTTC. Translation gives CASSELGQRYEQYF. The V call is TRBV25-1, the J call TRBJ2-7; a possible D gene is TRBD1 (6 bases). The V end lost 2 bases, the J end lost 3 bases, and 11 bases lay between the germline ends. This CDR3 is built from 14 residues. The germline V gene encodes CDR1 MGHDK and CDR2 SYGVNS.

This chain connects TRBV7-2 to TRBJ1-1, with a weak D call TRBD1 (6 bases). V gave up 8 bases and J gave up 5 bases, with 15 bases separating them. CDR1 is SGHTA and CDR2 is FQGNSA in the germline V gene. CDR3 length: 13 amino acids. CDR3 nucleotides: TGTGCCAGCGGGGGGGGGGGCATAACTGAAGCTTTCTTT. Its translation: CASGGGGITEAFF.

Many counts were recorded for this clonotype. CDR3 amino acids: CASSQGQGVGSPLHF. The CDR3 coding sequence is TGTGCCAGCAGCCAAGGACAGGGGGTAGGGTCACCCCTCCACTTT. The chain combines TRBV3-1 with TRBJ1-6; 9 positions agree with TRBD1. Losses at the gene ends were 1 base for V and 10 bases for J; bases not matched to a gene: 5. Germline CDR1 LGHDT, CDR2 YNNKEL (reference sequence). The CDR3 spans 15 residues. Supplemented by reference TRBV3-1 and TRBJ1-6, the full variable domain reads DTAVSQTPKYLVTQMGNDKSIKCEQNLGHDTMYWYKQDSKKFLKIMFSYNNKELIINETVPNRFSPKSPDKAHLNLHINSLELGDSAVYFCASSQGQGVGSPLHFGNGTRLTVT.

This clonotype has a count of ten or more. CDR3 region: CASSLGGTDMNTEAFF. CDR3 nucleotide sequence: TGCGCCAGCAGCTTGGGGGGAACAGATATGAACACTGAAGCTTTCTTT. The V call is TRBV5-1, the J call TRBJ1-1; no reliable D call. The CDR3 loop spans 16 amino acids. The V end was cut by 0 bases, the J end by 0 bases, with 12 bases between. Germline values: CDR1 SGHRS, CDR2 YFSETQ.